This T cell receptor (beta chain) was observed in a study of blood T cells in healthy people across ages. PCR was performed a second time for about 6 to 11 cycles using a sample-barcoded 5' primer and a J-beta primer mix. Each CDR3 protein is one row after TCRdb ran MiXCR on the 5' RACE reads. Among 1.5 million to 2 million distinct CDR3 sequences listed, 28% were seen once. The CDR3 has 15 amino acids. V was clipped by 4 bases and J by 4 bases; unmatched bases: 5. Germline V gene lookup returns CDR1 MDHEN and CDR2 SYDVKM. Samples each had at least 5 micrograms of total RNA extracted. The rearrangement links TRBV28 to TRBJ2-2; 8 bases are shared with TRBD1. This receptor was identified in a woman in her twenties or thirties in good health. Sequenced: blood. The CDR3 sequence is CASSSTGDGTGELFF. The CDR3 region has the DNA TGTGCCAGCAGTTCGACAGGGGATGGCACCGGGGAGCTGTTTTTT.